This T cell receptor (beta chain) was observed in a study of radiation and T cells in renal cell carcinoma. The CDR3 spans 17 residues. Looked up from germline, CDR1 is GTSNPN and CDR2 is SVGIG (reference sequence). Between the trimmed V and J ends, which lost 0 bases and 1 base, there was a span of 18 bases. Specified time point: baseline pretreatment blood. Indicated treatment: 15 Gy SBRT to primary tumor, nephrectomy 4 weeks later. This clone was observed a handful of times. Method: immunoSEQ multiplex PCR; TCRdb's copy keeps in-frame clones and lacks some. The sample lists tens of thousands of clones, 65% to 80% occurring once.

This clonotype originated in a man aged 60 to 75 with renal cell carcinoma. The chain employs TRBV30 and TRBJ1-1, with D tentatively TRBD1 (6 bases). The specimen was blood, collected from a patient whose treatment included radiotherapy and nephrectomy. The CDR3 region is CAWSVLRGGLRNTEAFF. The CDR3 DNA sequence: TGTGCCTGGAGTGTACTTAGGGGGGGTCTCAGGAACACTGAAGCTTTCTTT.